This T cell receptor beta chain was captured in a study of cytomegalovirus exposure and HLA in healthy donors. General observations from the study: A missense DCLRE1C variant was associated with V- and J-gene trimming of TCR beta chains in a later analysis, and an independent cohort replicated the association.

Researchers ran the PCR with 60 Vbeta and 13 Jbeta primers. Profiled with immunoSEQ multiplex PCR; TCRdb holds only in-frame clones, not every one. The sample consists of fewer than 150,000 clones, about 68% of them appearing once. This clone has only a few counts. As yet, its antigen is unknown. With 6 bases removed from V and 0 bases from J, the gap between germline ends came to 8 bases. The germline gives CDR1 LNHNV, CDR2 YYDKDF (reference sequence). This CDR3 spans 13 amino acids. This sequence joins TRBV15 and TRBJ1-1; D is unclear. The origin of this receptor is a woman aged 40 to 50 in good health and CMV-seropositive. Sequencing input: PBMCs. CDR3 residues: CATRSQLNTEAFF. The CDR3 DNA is TGTGCCACCAGGTCACAGCTGAACACTGAAGCTTTCTTT.